A single sample is the source of the 12 T cell receptor beta chains below, sequenced in a study of blood T cell repertoires in COVID-19. Clones were sequenced by immunoSEQ multiplex PCR, and TCRdb holds only the in-frame ones, with some missing. Of roughly 120,000 clones listed, over 80% are singletons. Sequencing was carried out using peripheral blood. These receptors all stem from a woman in her seventies with acute or convalescent COVID-19.

This sequence joins TRBV6-2 or TRBV6-3 and TRBJ1-6; D is ambiguous. The CDR3 length is 15 residues. The ends were cut back, 5 bases at V and 5 bases at J, with 13 bases in the middle. The germline gives CDR1 MNHEY, CDR2 SVGEGT. CDR3 DNA sequence: TGTGCCAGCAGTCGGGAGATACAGCATAATTCACCCCTCCACTTT. Translation gives CASSREIQHNSPLHF.

The V call is TRBV15, the J call TRBJ1-3; a weak D match, TRBD1 (6 bases). Germline values: CDR1 LNHNV, CDR2 YYDKDF (reference sequence). V lost 0 bases to trimming and J lost 0 bases, with 9 bases between them. This CDR3 has 16 amino acids. CDR3 sequence: CATSRDTGPSGNTIYF. The CDR3 region has the DNA TGTGCCACCAGCAGAGACACAGGGCCCTCTGGAAACACCATATATTTT.

This sequence joins TRBV7-9 and TRBJ2-1; 7 nucleotides line up with TRBD1. The germline gives CDR1 SEHNR, CDR2 FQNEAQ (reference sequence). CDR3 size: 15 residues. Germline trimming cut 5 bases from V and 4 bases from J; bases unmatched to any gene: 8. For the CDR3, the DNA is TGTGCCAGCAGCCGTAGACAGGGTTGGTACAATGAGCAGTTCTTC. Translating it yields CASSRRQGWYNEQFF.

V is TRBV12-3 or TRBV12-4 and J is TRBJ1-2; D might be TRBD1 (5 bases). The V end lost 4 bases, the J end lost 2 bases, and 8 bases lay between the germline ends. The CDR3 length is 13 residues. The CDR3 region has the DNA TGTGCCAGCAGTTCCGGGGGGAACTATGGCTACACCTTC. Protein: CASSSGGNYGYTF.

This clone was seen a single time. This sequence joins TRBV11-3 and TRBJ1-2; TRBD1 agrees at 10 bases. This CDR3 has 14 residues. The trim removed 6 bases at V and 2 bases at J, leaving 3 bases unmatched. Per the germline V gene, CDR1 is SGHNT and CDR2 is YENEEA. CDR3 amino acids: CASSPGQGNYGYTF. The CDR3 bases are TGTGCCAGCAGTCCGGGACAGGGGAACTATGGCTACACCTTC. The full variable domain, completed using reference TRBV11-3 and TRBJ1-2, is EAGVVQSPRYKIIEKKQPVAFWCNPISGHNTLYWYLQNLGQGPELLIRYENEEAVDDSQLPKDRFSAERLKGVDSTLKIQPAELGDSAVYLCASSPGQGNYGYTFGSGTRLTVV.

The rearrangement links TRBV6-5 to TRBJ2-2; D remains ambiguous. Trimming removed 6 bases at V and 5 bases at J, with 13 bases between. The CDR3 runs 14 residues. Germline loops: CDR1 MNHEY, CDR2 SVGAGI. CDR3 region: CASRRLEATGELFF. CDR3 DNA sequence: TGTGCCAGCAGACGTCTAGAGGCGACCGGGGAGCTGTTTTTT.

This chain links TRBV5-1 with TRBJ1-2; maybe TRBD1 (5 bases). CDR1 SGHRS and CDR2 YFSETQ come from the germline V gene. The CDR3 is 17 amino acids. V was pared by 0 bases and J by 8 bases, with 23 bases between. The CDR3 loop reads CASSLVGAAAQTAGYTF. The CDR3 DNA follows: TGCGCCAGCAGCTTGGTTGGGGCAGCCGCCCAGACCGCCGGCTACACCTTC.

This chain uses TRBV5-1 with TRBJ1-2; no definite D call. Germline CDR1 reads SGHRS; CDR2 reads YFSETQ. The CDR3 loop spans 16 amino acids. V was shortened by 4 bases and J by 4 bases, with 20 bases between the two germline ends. The CDR3 sequence is CASSTSHGVVGYGYTF. DNA of the CDR3: TGCGCCAGCAGCACGAGTCACGGGGTGGTCGGCTATGGCTACACCTTC.

The V call is TRBV7-3, the J call TRBJ1-2, with a tentative D call TRBD1 (5 bases). Germline V gene lookup returns CDR1 SGHTA and CDR2 FQGTGA. Trimming removed 5 bases at V and 7 bases at J, with 17 bases between. The CDR3 sequence is 14 residues long. The CDR3 reads CASSPLGGGGGYTF. The CDR3, as DNA: TGTGCCAGCAGCCCCCTCGGGGGAGGCGGTGGCTACACCTTC.

This rearrangement joins TRBV7-9 to TRBJ2-1; TRBD1 matches at 7 bases. The V gene's germline CDR1 is SEHNR and CDR2 FQNEAQ (reference sequence). The CDR3 runs to 14 residues. Trimming took 6 bases from V and 8 from J; bases not matched to a gene: 10. The CDR3 DNA follows: TGTGCCAGCAGTTATACTACAGGGGTTGATGAGCAGTTCTTC. Amino acids: CASSYTTGVDEQFF.

This clone appeared a single time. This chain connects TRBV7-3 to TRBJ2-5; 7 bases match TRBD1. This CDR3 is built from 14 residues. V was clipped by 5 bases and J by 3 bases; unmatched bases: 6. Germline CDR1 reads SGHTA; CDR2 reads FQGTGA. The CDR3 coding sequence is TGTGCCAGCAGCCCTGGGGACAGAAAAGAGACCCAGTACTTC. Amino acid sequence: CASSPGDRKETQYF.

Comment on this clone: The junction does not match germline at one end; this may be a read error. The chain couples TRBV3-1 (or the pseudogene TRBV3-2) to TRBJ2-6, with D perhaps matching TRBD2 (6 bases). The CDR3 runs 18 residues. Germline CDR1 is LGHDT and CDR2 is YNNKEL (reference sequence). The CDR3 here is CASTQGGLGGSGANVLTF. CDR3 DNA: TGTGCCAGCACCCAAGGCGGTTTGGGGGGATCTGGGGCCAACGTCCTGACTTTC.